This T cell receptor beta chain was recovered during a study of CD4+ T cells in melanoma. Of note for this clone: No antigen is known for it.

Measured with immunoSEQ multiplex PCR; TCRdb has only the in-frame clones, and not every one. The table has more than 13,000 clones, about 62% seen once. The length of the CDR3 is 13 residues. Germline values: CDR1 SNHLY, CDR2 FYNNEI. V was pared by 7 bases and J by 5 bases, with 14 bases between. Study conclusions and caveats: Diverse differentiation states were reported for melanoma neoantigen-specific CD4+ T cells. A reported correlation linked neoantigen-specific CD4+ T cells to CD8+, macrophage and B cell function.

The source is a human donor with melanoma. The sample taken for sequencing was cells from a culture (not recorded whether cultured in vitro). V gene TRBV2 combines with J gene TRBJ2-5; D is ambiguous. The CDR3 DNA is TGTGCCAGCAAACATAAGGTTCTCGAGACCCAGTACTTC. Protein sequence: CASKHKVLETQYF.